These T cell receptor beta chains were read from a single sample in a study of cytomegalovirus exposure and HLA in healthy donors. Here immunoSEQ multiplex PCR was the method, and the copy in TCRdb shows in-frame clones only, minus some. The table has around 150,000 clones, 75% to 80% seen once. Sequencing was performed on PBMCs. The source of these receptors is a man between 18 and 35 years old in good health and CMV-seronegative. Each CDR3 is given with its conserved first and last residue. Each record gives: V gene, J gene, CDR3 protein.

TRBV4-2,TRBJ1-4,CASSQDLGTGYEKLFF
TRBV28,TRBJ2-3,CASSPIAGTDPGADTQYF
TRBV5-4,TRBJ2-5,CASSSSPSGGAETQYF
TRBV6-5,TRBJ2-3,CASSYTSGRTDTQYF
TRBV9,TRBJ2-3,CASSVASVGAGGQGTQYF
TRBV27,TRBJ2-3,CASSSTAGTDTQYF
TRBV9,TRBJ2-7,CASSVEPGLLYEQYF
TRBV13,TRBJ2-5,CASSFTGEQYF
TRBV19,TRBJ1-2,CASSTDRTPPLYTF
TRBV27,TRBJ2-2,CASSLTGGIGELFF
TRBV18,TRBJ2-7,CASSPATSYEQYF
TRBV6-5,TRBJ2-2,CASSYLAGDPGELFF
TRBV7-3,TRBJ2-1,CASSLTPASLAGGSPFEQFF
TRBV7-3,TRBJ2-3,CASSLGGGLAGSDTQYF
TRBV7-9,TRBJ2-2,CASSWDSYRTGELFF
TRBV7-2,TRBJ2-7,CASQGRDRANYEQYF
TRBV9,TRBJ1-1,CASKSEGMNTEAFF
TRBV9,TRBJ1-2,CASSVGVSLALVPPYGYTF
TRBV4-2,TRBJ2-1,CASSQDFLAGGPNEQFF
TRBV2,TRBJ2-7,CASSFAYEQYF
TRBV6-1,TRBJ2-1,CASSEAGVGNEQFF
TRBV4-2,TRBJ2-3,CASSHGPLVGASTDTQYF
TRBV7-9,TRBJ2-1,CASSNRNSYNEQFF
TRBV13,TRBJ2-1,CASRLTGTGSYNEQFF
TRBV7-9,TRBJ1-2,CASSITTGSNYGYTF
TRBV19,TRBJ2-7,CASSSPDRVKNEQYF
TRBV4-2,TRBJ2-4,CASSQDWDSLAKNIQYF
TRBV27,TRBJ2-3,CASSSLAGGPTDTQYF
TRBV6-5,TRBJ1-5,CASSYSKGPAGQPQHF
TRBV10-3,TRBJ1-3,CAISDGGFTGNTIYF
TRBV7-9,TRBJ2-6,CASSAMLSGANVLTF
TRBV10-3,TRBJ2-7,CATRIPSGRADEQYF
TRBV25-1,TRBJ2-5,CASSSTGGETQYF